This T cell receptor beta chain was captured in a study of blood T cell repertoires in COVID-19. About the study: Italy, Spain and the United States were the sources of the convalescent and acute COVID-19 samples. T cells, B-cell-depleted T cells, or PBMCs supplied cDNA or gDNA.

This clone showed up many times. The same CDR3 is also encoded by other DNA sequences in this sample. V lost 5 bases, J lost 2 bases, and 9 bases lay in between. CDR3 length: 13 residues. The V gene's germline CDR1 is SGHTA and CDR2 FQGTGA. Under the authors' procedure: Amplification of reference gene primers provided the estimated nucleated cell counts. Sequencing used immunoSEQ multiplex PCR; TCRdb keeps in-frame clones, though not all of them. From that table come the V and J calls and clone size; the DNA was used to work out D and trimming. The sample has about 130,000 clones; 85% are singletons. This receptor was obtained from a man aged 80 or over with active or convalescent COVID-19. The sample was peripheral blood. This chain connects TRBV7-3 to TRBJ2-5, with a tentative D call TRBD1 (6 bases). The CDR3 loop is CASSQGSQETQYF. CDR3 sequence (DNA): TGTGCCAGCAGCCAGGGGAGTCAAGAGACCCAGTACTTC.